The 6 T cell receptor beta chains listed next were all sequenced from one sample in a study of shared clonotypes between healthy human individuals. Clones were read by immunoSEQ multiplex PCR, and TCRdb kept only the in-frame ones, dropping some. The table has roughly 2.4 million clones, approximately 94% seen once. Sequenced sample: naive CD4+ T cells sorted from blood. Documented subset: CD45RA+ positively selected. The receptors originated from a man aged 18 to 29 in good health.

This chain links TRBV5-1 with TRBJ1-1; D call uncertain. V dropped 1 base and J dropped 9 bases, with 16 bases sitting between them. The CDR3 covers 14 residues. Germline V CDR1 and CDR2: SGHRS, YFSETQ. The CDR3 sequence is CASSLSPGLPKAFF. Written as DNA, the CDR3 is TGCGCCAGCAGCTTGTCGCCCGGACTCCCAAAAGCTTTCTTT.

This sequence joins TRBV7-9 and TRBJ2-4, with D unresolved. The CDR3 covers 15 residues. Germline V gene data show CDR1 as SEHNR and CDR2 as FQNEAQ (reference sequence). Trimming removed 3 bases at V and 0 bases at J, with 9 bases between. The CDR3 is CASSFGGIAKNIQYF. In nucleotides, the CDR3 is TGTGCCAGCAGCTTCGGCGGAATAGCCAAAAACATTCAGTACTTC.

The chain joins TRBV30 to TRBJ1-2; perhaps TRBD1 as D (5 bases). Germline V gene data show CDR1 as GTSNPN and CDR2 as SVGIG (reference sequence). The CDR3 is made up of 13 amino acids. V was pared by 1 base and J by 14 bases, with 20 bases between. In DNA form, the CDR3 reads TGTGCCTGGAGTGCCACAGGCCAGGCGGTAAGGACCTTC. It is translated as CAWSATGQAVRTF.

A few counts support this clone. The sample contains more than one DNA sequence encoding this CDR3. The gene calls are TRBV7-2 and TRBJ1-2; D ambiguous. V was trimmed by 3 bases and J by 4 bases, leaving 6 bases between them. Germline V lookup: CDR1 SGHTA, CDR2 FQGNSA. CDR3 length: 12 residues. The CDR3 protein is CASSLDGYGYTF. CDR3 DNA sequence: TGTGCCAGCAGCTTGGACGGCTATGGCTACACCTTC.

This chain joins TRBV5-1 and TRBJ2-3; TRBD1 aligns across 12 bases. Looked up from germline, CDR1 is SGHRS and CDR2 is YFSETQ. V lost 4 bases and J lost 3; bases outside the gene matches: 6. The CDR3 is 16 amino acids. The CDR3 reads CASSPGQGAGTDTQYF. In DNA form, the CDR3 reads TGCGCCAGCAGCCCGGGACAGGGGGCGGGAACAGATACGCAGTATTTT.

The chain recombines TRBV5-6 with TRBJ1-2, with 7 bases that match TRBD1. V lost 4 bases, J lost 4 bases, and 7 bases stayed unmatched. CDR3 size: 14 residues. Germline V CDR1 and CDR2: SGHDT, YYEEEE. Written as DNA, the CDR3 is TGTGCCAGCAGCCGGGGACAGAAGTTCTATGGCTACACCTTC. Translation gives CASSRGQKFYGYTF.